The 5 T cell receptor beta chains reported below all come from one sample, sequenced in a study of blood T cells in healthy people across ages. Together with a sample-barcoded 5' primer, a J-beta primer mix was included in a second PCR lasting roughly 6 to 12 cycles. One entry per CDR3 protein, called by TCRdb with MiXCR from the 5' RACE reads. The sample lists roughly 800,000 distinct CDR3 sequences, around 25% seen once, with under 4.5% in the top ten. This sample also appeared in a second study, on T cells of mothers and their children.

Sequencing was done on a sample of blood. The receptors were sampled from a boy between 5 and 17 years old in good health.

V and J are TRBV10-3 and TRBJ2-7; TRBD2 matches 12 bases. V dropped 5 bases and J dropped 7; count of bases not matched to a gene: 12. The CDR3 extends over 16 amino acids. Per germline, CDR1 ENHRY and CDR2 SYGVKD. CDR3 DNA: TGTGCCATCAGTAGACTAGCGGGAGAGTCTTTGGGAGAGCAGTACTTC. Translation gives CAISRLAGESLGEQYF.

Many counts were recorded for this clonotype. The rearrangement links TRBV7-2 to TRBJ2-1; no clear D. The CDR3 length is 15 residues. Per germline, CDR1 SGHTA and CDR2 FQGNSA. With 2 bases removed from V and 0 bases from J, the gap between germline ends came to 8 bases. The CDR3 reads CASSLRQSSYNEQFF. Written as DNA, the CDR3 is TGTGCCAGCAGCTTACGGCAGAGCTCCTACAATGAGCAGTTCTTC.

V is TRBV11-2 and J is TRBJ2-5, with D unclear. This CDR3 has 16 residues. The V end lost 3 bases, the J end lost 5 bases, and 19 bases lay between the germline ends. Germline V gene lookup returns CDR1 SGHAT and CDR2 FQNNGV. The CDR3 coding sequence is TGTGCCAGCAGCTTGTTCACCACACCGGACGCGGAGACCCAGTACTTC. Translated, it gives CASSLFTTPDAETQYF. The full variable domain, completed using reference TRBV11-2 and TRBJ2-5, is EAGVAQSPRYKIIEKRQSVAFWCNPISGHATLYWYQQILGQGPKLLIQFQNNGVVDDSQLPKDRFSAERLKGVDSTLKIQPAKLEDSAVYLCASSLFTTPDAETQYFGPGTRLLVL.

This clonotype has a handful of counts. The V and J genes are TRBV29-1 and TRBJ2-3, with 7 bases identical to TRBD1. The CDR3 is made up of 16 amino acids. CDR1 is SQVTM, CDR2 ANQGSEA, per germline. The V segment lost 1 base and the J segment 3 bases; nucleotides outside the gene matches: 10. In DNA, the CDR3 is TGCAGCGTTGAAGGCACCGACAGGGATGGGACAGATACGCAGTATTTT. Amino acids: CSVEGTDRDGTDTQYF.

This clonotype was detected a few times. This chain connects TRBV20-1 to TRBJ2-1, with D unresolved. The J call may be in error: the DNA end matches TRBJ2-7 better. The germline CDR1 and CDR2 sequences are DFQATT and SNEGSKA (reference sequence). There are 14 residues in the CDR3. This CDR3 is CSARGNVRESEQYF. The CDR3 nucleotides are TGCAGTGCTAGAGGAAACGTGAGAGAGAGCGAGCAGTACTTC.